The 28 T cell receptor beta chains listed next were all sequenced from one sample in a study of shared clonotypes between healthy human individuals. Here immunoSEQ multiplex PCR was the method, and the copy in TCRdb shows in-frame clones only, minus some. The sample carries 2,100,000 or so clones, almost 96% recorded once. What was sequenced was naive CD4+ T cells sorted from blood. Subset described: CD45RA+ positively selected. The source of these receptors is a man aged 18 to 30 in good health.

The sample holds one count of this clone. This rearrangement joins TRBV7-9 to TRBJ2-7; 16 nucleotides line up with TRBD2. CDR1 is SEHNR and CDR2 is FQNEAQ in the germline V gene (reference sequence). This CDR3 has 16 residues. V trimming: 3 bases; J trimming: 3 bases; junction bases outside the gene matches: 2. The CDR3 DNA reads as TGTGCCAGCAGCTTGGGGACTAGCGGGAGGGACTACGAGCAGTACTTC. It is translated as CASSLGTSGRDYEQYF.

Remarks on this clone: Distinct nucleotide sequences in the sample also encode this CDR3. This chain links TRBV7-2 with TRBJ1-5; tentative D call: TRBD1 (5 bases). The germline V gene has CDR1 SGHTA and CDR2 FQGNSA. Trimming pared 1 base from V and 3 bases from J, leaving 7 bases between. CDR3 length equals 14 residues. DNA for the CDR3: TGTGCCAGCAGCTTAGGACAGCACAATCAGCCCCAGCATTTT. As protein: CASSLGQHNQPQHF.

Concerning this clone itself: Different DNA sequences within this sample yield the same CDR3. This chain connects TRBV10-3 to TRBJ1-6; D not certain. Germline V gene data show CDR1 as ENHRY and CDR2 as SYGVKD. Trimming took 2 bases from V and 7 from J, leaving 3 bases between them. The CDR3 has 12 residues. The CDR3 region is CAISEGNSPLHF. CDR3 bases: TGTGCCATCAGTGAGGGCAATTCACCCCTCCACTTT.

In the case of this clone: The same CDR3 is also encoded by other DNA sequences in this sample. The rearrangement joins TRBV6-5 to TRBJ2-1; D is ambiguous. Deletions cut 2 bases from V and 9 bases from J, with 5 bases between. This CDR3 contains 11 residues. Germline V CDR1 and CDR2: MNHEY, SVGAGI. The CDR3 protein is CASSYRGEQFF. CDR3 sequence (DNA): TGTGCCAGCAGTTACCGAGGTGAGCAGTTCTTC.

This chain connects TRBV4-1 to TRBJ2-1; 7 nucleotides match TRBD2. CDR1 and CDR2 from the germline V gene are MGHRA and YSYEKL. The CDR3 is 17 amino acids. The V and J ends lost 3 bases and 7 bases, in that order; junction bases with no gene match: 15. The CDR3 DNA follows: TGCGCCAGCAGCCAGGTTGCCGTGGGCGGGAGATGGAATGAGCAGTTCTTC. Its protein is CASSQVAVGGRWNEQFF.

This clone was seen only once. This chain connects TRBV5-6 to TRBJ2-1; no reliable D call. Germline assignment: CDR1 SGHDT and CDR2 YYEEEE. The CDR3 totals 13 residues. Trimming left V 0 bases short and J 9 bases short, with 10 bases between. For the CDR3, the DNA is TGTGCCAGCAGCTTGGGTTATGCGGCTGAGCAGTTCTTC. Amino acid sequence: CASSLGYAAEQFF.

The chain carries TRBV19 and TRBJ1-2; D may be TRBD1 (5 bases). This CDR3 contains 14 residues. The germline V gene has CDR1 LNHDA and CDR2 SQIVND (reference sequence). The ends were cut back, 6 bases at V and 5 bases at J, with 16 bases in the middle. DNA of the CDR3: TGTGCCAGTAGATACGTCGAGGCAGGGTATGGCTACACCTTC. Its translation is CASRYVEAGYGYTF.

The chain recombines TRBV15 with TRBJ1-2; D is uncertain. CDR1 is LNHNV and CDR2 is YYDKDF in the germline V gene (reference sequence). Trimming removed 5 bases at V and 1 base at J, with 8 bases between. CDR3 size: 13 residues. The CDR3 reads CATSPDLNYGYTF. CDR3 in DNA: TGTGCCACCAGCCCAGACCTTAACTATGGCTACACCTTC.

The V call is TRBV11-2, the J call TRBJ1-2, with D possibly matching TRBD1 (6 bases). The V and J ends lost 6 bases and 4 bases respectively, with 18 bases between them. CDR3 length equals 15 residues. From germline, CDR1 is SGHAT and CDR2 FQNNGV. Here the CDR3 reads CASRTTGTSIYGYTF. In nucleotides, the CDR3 is TGTGCCAGCAGAACCACCGGGACAAGCATCTATGGCTACACCTTC.

The rearrangement joins TRBV30 to TRBJ2-1, with D unclear. CDR3 length equals 12 residues. Per the germline V gene, CDR1 is GTSNPN and CDR2 is SVGIG (reference sequence). The ends were cut back, 3 bases at V and 6 bases at J, with 9 bases in the middle. CDR3 sequence (DNA): TGTGCCTGGAGCGAAGGGTCCAATGAGCAGTTCTTC. This encodes CAWSEGSNEQFF.

This chain joins TRBV9 and TRBJ2-3; TRBD1 agrees at 9 bases. The trim removed 1 base at V and 6 bases at J, leaving 9 bases unmatched. Germline assignment: CDR1 SGDLS and CDR2 YYNGEE. This CDR3 region has 16 residues. The CDR3 region is CASSVSGTGTLDTQYF. The CDR3 DNA reads as TGTGCCAGCAGCGTATCCGGGACAGGGACGCTGGATACGCAGTATTTT.

V usage is TRBV5-1 and J usage is TRBJ1-4, with 7 bases matching TRBD1. Germline values: CDR1 SGHRS, CDR2 YFSETQ. The CDR3 covers 16 residues. With 0 bases clipped from V and 8 bases from J, the junction kept 10 bases outside the gene matches. CDR3 protein: CASSLDRGQITEKLFF. Written as DNA, the CDR3 is TGCGCCAGCAGCTTGGATCGGGGACAGATTACCGAAAAACTGTTTTTT. Combining the CDR3 with reference TRBV5-1 and TRBJ1-4 gives the whole variable domain KAGVTQTPRYLIKTRGQQVTLSCSPISGHRSVSWYQQTPGQGLQFLFEYFSETQRNKGNFPGRFSGRQFSNSRSEMNVSTLELGDSALYLCASSLDRGQITEKLFFGSGTQLSVL.

The rearrangement joins TRBV30 to TRBJ1-2, with D perhaps TRBD1 (6 bases). V shed 3 bases and J shed 2 bases, with 10 bases lying between them. In germline, CDR1 is GTSNPN, CDR2 SVGIG (reference sequence). The CDR3 runs to 13 residues. CDR3: CAWSGQRNYGYTF. The CDR3 DNA reads TGTGCCTGGAGCGGACAGAGAAACTATGGCTACACCTTC. The full variable domain, completed using reference TRBV30 and TRBJ1-2, is SQTIHQWPATLVQPVGSPLSLECTVEGTSNPNLYWYRQAAGRGLQLLFYSVGIGQISSEVPQNLSASRPQDRQFILSSKKLLLSDSGFYLCAWSGQRNYGYTFGSGTRLTVV.

The chain employs TRBV29-1 and TRBJ2-2; D unclear. Between the trimmed V and J ends, which lost 4 bases and 1 base, there was a span of 10 bases. From germline, CDR1 is SQVTM and CDR2 ANQGSEA. The CDR3 has 14 amino acids. The CDR3 sequence: CSVGIERNTGELFF. In nucleotides, the CDR3 is TGCAGCGTTGGAATCGAACGGAACACCGGGGAGCTGTTTTTT.

This clone was seen a single time. This chain links TRBV5-1 with TRBJ1-1, with D possibly TRBD1 on 5 matching bases. Trimming removed 2 bases at V and 5 bases at J, with 13 bases between. The CDR3 extends over 14 amino acids. The V gene's germline CDR1 is SGHRS and CDR2 YFSETQ. For the CDR3, the DNA is TGCGCCAGCAGCTTAAAAGCAGGGCTAACTGAAGCTTTCTTT. Translation gives CASSLKAGLTEAFF. The whole variable domain, filled in from reference TRBV5-1 and TRBJ1-1, reads KAGVTQTPRYLIKTRGQQVTLSCSPISGHRSVSWYQQTPGQGLQFLFEYFSETQRNKGNFPGRFSGRQFSNSRSEMNVSTLELGDSALYLCASSLKAGLTEAFFGQGTRLTVV.

This chain joins TRBV30 and TRBJ1-2, with D hard to call. V lost 1 base to trimming and J lost 8 bases, with 8 bases between them. Germline CDR1 and CDR2: GTSNPN and SVGIG (reference sequence). This CDR3 has 11 residues. The CDR3 here is CAWSEPGGYTF. In DNA, the CDR3 is TGTGCCTGGAGTGAGCCCGGGGGCTACACCTTC.

The chain recombines TRBV6-6 with TRBJ2-7; 9 bases are a match to TRBD2. The CDR3 spans 15 residues. CDR1 and CDR2 from the germline V gene are MNHNY and SVGAGI (reference sequence). Unmatched junction bases numbered 6, after V lost 4 bases and J lost 2 bases. CDR3: CASSSSAGGPYEQYF. For the CDR3, the DNA is TGTGCCAGCAGTTCCTCAGCGGGAGGCCCCTACGAGCAGTACTTC.

V and J are TRBV7-2 and TRBJ2-7, with D perhaps assigned TRBD1 or TRBD2 (6 bases each). V was shortened by 5 bases and J by 5 bases, with 16 bases between the two germline ends. CDR3 length equals 14 residues. Germline V gene data show CDR1 as SGHTA and CDR2 as FQGNSA. In nucleotides, the CDR3 is TGTGCCAGCAGCATCCGCCCGGGGGCCCACGAGCAGTACTTC. Translating gives CASSIRPGAHEQYF.

The rearrangement uses TRBV7-2 and TRBJ2-3, with 13 positions matching TRBD2. The CDR3 extends over 16 amino acids. J lost 4 bases, V lost 5 bases, and 6 bases had no gene match. Germline CDR1 is SGHTA and CDR2 is FQGNSA. The CDR3 spells CASSNGLAGASDTQYF. The CDR3 DNA is TGTGCCAGCAGCAACGGACTAGCGGGAGCCTCAGATACGCAGTATTTT. Filled out from reference TRBV7-2 and TRBJ2-3, the complete variable domain reads GAGVSQSPSNKVTEKGKDVELRCDPISGHTALYWYRQSLGQGLEFLIYFQGNSAPDKSGLPSDRFSAERTGGSVSTLTIQRTQQEDSAVYLCASSNGLAGASDTQYFGPGTRLTVL.

V gene TRBV10-1 combines with J gene TRBJ2-7; TRBD1 aligns across 10 bases. With 5 bases clipped from V and 3 bases from J, the junction kept 4 bases outside the gene matches. The CDR3 consists of 14 residues. Looked up from germline, CDR1 is WNHNN and CDR2 is SYGVQD (reference sequence). CDR3 sequence: CASSPGTGDYEQYF. The DNA of the CDR3 is TGCGCCAGCAGTCCCGGGACAGGGGACTACGAGCAGTACTTC.

The rearrangement links TRBV6-5 to TRBJ1-4; D call uncertain. Germline V lookup: CDR1 MNHEY, CDR2 SVGAGI. Trimming took 5 bases from V and 4 from J, leaving 5 bases between them. This CDR3 region has 12 residues. The CDR3 region has the DNA TGTGCCAGCAGTAACAATAATGAAAAACTGTTTTTT. Encoded protein: CASSNNNEKLFF.

CDR3 amino acids: CASRPQVGISDTQYF. DNA for the CDR3: TGTGCCAGCAGACCTCAGGTTGGGATATCAGATACGCAGTATTTT. V usage is TRBV6-1 and J usage is TRBJ2-3; D unclear. The CDR3 length is 15 residues. Between the trimmed V and J ends, which lost 6 bases and 4 bases, there was a span of 17 bases. Germline CDR1 reads MNHNS; CDR2 reads SASEGT.

The CDR3 loop is CASSQLAVVGTDTQYF. CDR3 bases: TGTGCCAGCAGCCAACTAGCGGTGGTGGGCACAGATACGCAGTATTTT. The chain links TRBV14 to TRBJ2-3; 7 bases are a match to TRBD2. V dropped 2 bases and J dropped 1; count of bases not matched to a gene: 6. The CDR3 loop spans 16 amino acids. Germline CDR1 SGHDN, CDR2 FVKESK.

As concerns this clone: The sample contains more than one DNA sequence encoding this CDR3. The CDR3 DNA reads TGTGCCAGCAGCGTAGATGGCTCGACCACAGATACGCAGTATTTT. It codes for CASSVDGSTTDTQYF. The rearrangement uses TRBV9 and TRBJ2-3; D uncertain. Per germline, CDR1 SGDLS and CDR2 YYNGEE. The ends were cut back, 0 bases at V and 2 bases at J, with 10 bases in the middle. This CDR3 has 15 amino acids.

The chain carries TRBV13 and TRBJ1-3; the D is unclear. CDR3 size: 13 residues. The V gene's germline CDR1 is PRHDT and CDR2 FYEKMQ (reference sequence). V lost 2 bases and J 6 bases, leaving 8 bases between the germline ends. For the CDR3, the DNA is TGTGCCAGCAGCTTACCGGGGAAAAACACCATATATTTT. Translated: CASSLPGKNTIYF.

This clone was seen a single time. The rearrangement uses TRBV5-8 and TRBJ2-7; 9 bases fit TRBD1. Per germline, CDR1 SGHTS and CDR2 YDEGEE. The V and J ends lost 7 bases and 1 base, in that order; junction bases with no gene match: 12. This CDR3 region has 16 residues. This CDR3 is CASAPTGTGFSYEQYF. The CDR3 coding sequence is TGTGCCAGCGCTCCAACCGGGACAGGGTTTTCCTACGAGCAGTACTTC.

Concerning this clone itself: This sample also contains other DNA sequences that code for the same CDR3. V usage is TRBV5-1 and J usage is TRBJ2-5, with D tentatively TRBD1 (5 bases). The CDR3 totals 15 residues. The germline V gene encodes CDR1 SGHRS and CDR2 YFSETQ. V shed 0 bases and J shed 1 base, with 10 bases lying between them. CDR3 nucleotides: TGCGCCAGCAGCTTGGCCCCAGGGCCCCAAGAGACCCAGTACTTC. Translated, it gives CASSLAPGPQETQYF.

This chain links TRBV18 with TRBJ2-7; TRBD1 matches 9 bases. The CDR3 covers 14 residues. Losses at the gene ends were 4 bases for V and 7 bases for J; bases not matched to a gene: 8. CDR1 is KGHSH and CDR2 is LQKENI in the germline V gene. The CDR3 coding sequence is TGTGCCAGCTCACAGGACAGGGGTCAGGGGGAGCAGTACTTC. Residues: CASSQDRGQGEQYF.